The 8 T cell receptor beta chains below come from one sample, sequenced in a study of T cell responses to AZD1222 COVID-19 vaccine. Here immunoSEQ multiplex PCR was the method, and the copy in TCRdb shows in-frame clones only, minus some. The table shows some 120,000 clones, with about 89% occurring only once. The input for sequencing was peripheral blood, taken on day 0 of MenACWY control vaccination. The receptor source for this set is an adult in good health.

V usage is TRBV11-2 and J usage is TRBJ1-1; possible D gene TRBD1, 6 bases. Germline V lookup: CDR1 SGHAT, CDR2 FQNNGV. The V end was cut by 0 bases, the J end by 1 base, with 9 bases between. The CDR3 runs to 15 residues. The CDR3 DNA reads TGTGCCAGCAGCTTAGAGGGAGGGGGGAACACTGAAGCTTTCTTT. It codes for CASSLEGGGNTEAFF. Together with reference TRBV11-2 and TRBJ1-1, the CDR3 gives the full variable domain: EAGVAQSPRYKIIEKRQSVAFWCNPISGHATLYWYQQILGQGPKLLIQFQNNGVVDDSQLPKDRFSAERLKGVDSTLKIQPAKLEDSAVYLCASSLEGGGNTEAFFGQGTRLTVV.

This chain connects TRBV3-1 (or the pseudogene TRBV3-2) to TRBJ2-1, with D possibly TRBD2 on 6 matching bases. The CDR3 is 13 residues long. Trimming shortened V by 8 bases and J by 7 bases, and 15 bases separated the two germline ends. Germline V gives CDR1 LGHDT, CDR2 YNNKEL (reference sequence). The CDR3 here is CASSGVANNEQFF. Here the CDR3 DNA reads TGTGCCAGCTCGGGGGTAGCGAATAATGAGCAGTTCTTC.

The genes are TRBV4-2 and TRBJ1-4; 7 bases are shared with TRBD1. V dropped 0 bases and J dropped 7; count of bases not matched to a gene: 8. The CDR3 is 16 amino acids. Germline CDR1 and CDR2: LGHNA and YNFKEQ. The CDR3 loop reads CASSQEGPGQTEKLFF. The CDR3 bases are TGTGCCAGCAGCCAAGAGGGTCCGGGACAGACTGAAAAACTGTTTTTT.

The chain uses TRBV27 and TRBJ2-7, with TRBD2 identical over 9 bases. Germline values: CDR1 MNHEY, CDR2 SMNVEV (reference sequence). Germline trimming cut 6 bases from V and 3 bases from J; bases unmatched to any gene: 9. CDR3 size: 15 residues. The CDR3 sequence: CASRATSGRYYEQYF. The CDR3 DNA is TGTGCCAGCAGAGCGACTAGCGGCCGGTACTACGAGCAGTACTTC.

The chain recombines TRBV21-1 with TRBJ2-3; the table calls TRBD2, which could not be checked here. TRBV21-1 is described as a pseudogene. The CDR3 length is 17 residues. The CDR3 DNA follows: TGTGCCAGCAACTCCCCGGGGGGAGACCCAAGCACAGATACGCAGTATTTT. Amino acids: CASNSPGGDPSTDTQYF.

The V gene is TRBV7-6, the J gene TRBJ1-1; D perhaps matches TRBD1 (5 bases). The ends were cut back, 5 bases at V and 0 bases at J, with 13 bases in the middle. Germline V gene sequence: CDR1 SGHVS, CDR2 FNYEAQ. The CDR3 covers 15 residues. DNA for the CDR3: TGTGCCAGCAGCGCCCGGGACGAGATGAACACTGAAGCTTTCTTT. Translating it yields CASSARDEMNTEAFF. Full variable domain (remainder filled in from reference TRBV7-6 and TRBJ1-1): GAGVSQSPRYKVTKRGQDVALRCDPISGHVSLYWYRQALGQGPEFLTYFNYEAQQDKSGLPNDRFSAERPEGSISTLTIQRTEQRDSAMYRCASSARDEMNTEAFFGQGTRLTVV.

The chain combines TRBV12-3 or TRBV12-4 with TRBJ2-3; TRBD1 is a possible D gene (5 bases). The CDR3 contains 13 residues. V was cut by 2 bases and J by 5 bases, with 8 bases left in between. DNA of the CDR3: TGTGCCAGCAGTTTAATCCAGGGAGATACGCAGTATTTT. Its protein product is CASSLIQGDTQYF.

The chain recombines TRBV7-2 with TRBJ1-3; 8 bases map to TRBD1. This CDR3 contains 17 residues. V dropped 5 bases and J dropped 0; count of bases not matched to a gene: 9. Germline V gene data show CDR1 as SGHTA and CDR2 as FQGNSA. The CDR3 protein is CASSARTGPLSGNTIYF. The CDR3, as DNA: TGTGCCAGCAGCGCCCGGACAGGGCCGCTCTCTGGAAACACCATATATTTT.